This T cell receptor beta chain was captured in a study of Graves' ophthalmopathy and Graves' hyperthyroidism. Study-wide results and caveats: Cross-validated, the 13-signature model showed 87.88%/81.08% sensitivity/specificity, and 80%/75% in the test set. Detection in blood was also observed for most expanded thyroid clonotypes above 0.001 frequency.

PBMCs had their origin in fresh peripheral blood (10 ml). To note about this clonotype: What it recognizes is unknown.

Amplified material comprised TCR beta CDR3 regions derived from RNA transcripts. HTBI primers served in a first-round RT-PCR, which a second-round multiplex PCR followed. TCRdb used MiXCR to reprocess the multiplex PCR reads, holding one entry per CDR3 protein. The table has hundreds of thousands of distinct CDR3 sequences, approximately 39% seen once. This CDR3 contains 15 residues. V dropped 6 bases and J dropped 8 bases, with 20 bases sitting between them. Germline V lookup: CDR1 LNHDA, CDR2 SQIVND (reference sequence). Sequenced material: peripheral blood. The rearrangement uses TRBV19 and TRBJ1-3; D is perhaps TRBD1 (6 bases). This clonotype originated in an adult man with Graves' ophthalmopathy. The CDR3: CASRMDSEYGYTIYF. The CDR3 nucleotides are TGTGCCAGTAGGATGGACAGCGAATATGGCTACACCATATATTTT.